The T cell receptor beta chain under discussion was sequenced for a study of beta chain features in type 1 diabetes. Study findings and constraints: The naive, central memory and Treg TCRB repertoires of patients appeared to be more similar to one another than those of healthy donors. Moderately but significantly shorter TCRB CDR3s were found in Type 1 diabetes patients in all four CD4+ subsets.

The study reverse transcribed the entire isolated RNA, so it sequenced expressed TCRB transcripts. Some clones are missing from TCRdb's copy, which holds only in-frame ones; the method was immunoSEQ multiplex PCR. The repertoire holds about 360,000 clones, roughly 13% seen once, with around 0.02% in the top ten. This CDR3 contains 15 residues. The V gene lost 3 bases and the J gene lost 5 bases, with 16 bases spanning the gap. The germline V gene encodes CDR1 KGHSH and CDR2 LQKENI. Only a few counts were recorded for this clone. Antigen unknown. Sorted CD4+ subsets: naive, central memory, regulatory, stem cell-like memory (CD45RO/CCR7/CD25/CD127/CD95/CD27 panel).

Material for sequencing was naive CD4+ T cells from blood. The receptor comes from a man aged 18-30 years in good health. This rearrangement joins TRBV18 to TRBJ1-1; maybe TRBD1 (5 bases). DNA for the CDR3: TGTGCCAGCTCACCGACGGGGGGAATTCGGACTGAAGCTTTCTTT. This codes for CASSPTGGIRTEAFF.